The 10 T cell receptor beta chains presented below share a single source sample, sequenced in a study of blood T cell repertoires in COVID-19. The protocol was immunoSEQ multiplex PCR, while the TCRdb copy is restricted to in-frame clones and leaves out a portion. The table lists about 110,000 clones, less than 85% of them singletons, with about 3.8% in the top ten. The sequenced sample consisted of peripheral blood. The receptor source for this set is a woman of 80 years or more with acute or convalescent COVID-19.

This chain joins TRBV28 and TRBJ1-3; D gene ambiguous. This CDR3 has 16 amino acids. The V end was cut by 1 base, the J end by 0 bases, with 10 bases between. Germline assignment: CDR1 MDHEN and CDR2 SYDVKM. The CDR3 reads CASSLLSGSSGNTIYF. CDR3 DNA: TGTGCCAGCAGTTTATTGTCCGGGAGCTCTGGAAACACCATATATTTT. The full variable domain, its missing parts supplied by reference TRBV28 and TRBJ1-3, is DVKVTQSSRYLVKRTGEKVFLECVQDMDHENMFWYRQDPGLGLRLIYFSYDVKMKEKGDIPEGYSVSREKKERFSLILESASTNQTSMYLCASSLLSGSSGNTIYFGEGSWLTVV.

Only a few counts were recorded for this clone. The rearrangement links TRBV10-3 to TRBJ1-1; a possible D gene is TRBD1 (6 bases). Per the germline V gene, CDR1 is ENHRY and CDR2 is SYGVKD. The V end lost 1 base, the J end lost 1 base, and 13 bases lay between the germline ends. The CDR3 extends over 16 amino acids. DNA of the CDR3: TGTGCCATCAGTGAGTACCCAGGACAGACGAACACTGAAGCTTTCTTT. It is translated as CAISEYPGQTNTEAFF.

This chain uses TRBV3-1 (or the pseudogene TRBV3-2) with TRBJ1-1; maybe TRBD1 (6 bases). Between the trimmed V and J ends, which lost 6 bases and 2 bases, there was a span of 13 bases. The germline CDR1 and CDR2 sequences are LGHDT and YNNKEL (reference sequence). This CDR3 has 14 residues. CDR3 amino acids: CASSRGQFNTEAFF. CDR3 in DNA: TGTGCCAGCAGTCGCGGACAGTTCAACACTGAAGCTTTCTTT.

This clone has a handful of counts. The chain employs TRBV4-3 and TRBJ2-5; TRBD2 aligns across 8 bases. The CDR3 sequence is 16 residues long. The V gene end was trimmed by 1 base and the J gene end by 4 bases; junction bases not matched to a gene: 8. The germline CDR1 and CDR2 sequences are LGHNA and YSLEER. This chain's CDR3 is CASSQVWAGGGETQYF. CDR3 nucleotide sequence: TGCGCCAGCAGCCAAGTCTGGGCGGGGGGCGGAGAGACCCAGTACTTC.

J is TRBJ2-1 and V is TRBV9, with 9 bases fitting TRBD2. Trimming at V came to 0 bases and at J to 5 bases, leaving 9 bases not matched to a gene. Germline V gene data show CDR1 as SGDLS and CDR2 as YYNGEE. The CDR3 is 17 amino acids. The CDR3 region is CASSVGGRAVSDNEQFF. The CDR3 DNA reads as TGTGCCAGCAGCGTAGGCGGGAGGGCCGTAAGCGACAATGAGCAGTTCTTC. Combining the CDR3 with reference TRBV9 and TRBJ2-1 gives the whole variable domain DSGVTQTPKHLITATGQRVTLRCSPRSGDLSVYWYQQSLDQGLQFLIQYYNGEERAKGNILERFSAQQFPDLHSELNLSSLELGDSALYFCASSVGGRAVSDNEQFFGPGTRLTVL.

The chain has TRBV5-4 and TRBJ2-5, with D possibly TRBD1 on 6 matching bases. In germline, CDR1 is SGHNT, CDR2 YYREEE (reference sequence). The V end lost 4 bases, the J end lost 5 bases, and 15 bases lay between the germline ends. The CDR3 is made up of 14 amino acids. The DNA of the CDR3 is TGTGCCAGCAGCGCCAGAGGGGGTAGGGAGACCCAGTACTTC. This translates into CASSARGGRETQYF.

V gene TRBV5-8 combines with J gene TRBJ2-3, with D perhaps TRBD1 (5 bases). CDR1 and CDR2 (germline): SGHTS, YDEGEE. The V end was cut by 0 bases, the J end by 3 bases, with 11 bases between. The length of the CDR3 is 15 residues. CDR3 coding DNA: TGTGCCAGCAGCTTGGACGGACAAAGAACAGATACGCAGTATTTT. It specifies CASSLDGQRTDTQYF.

For this clone: It is likely a read error: a sequence one base away is far more abundant. The chain carries TRBV5-1 and TRBJ1-2; D is ambiguous. CDR3 size: 12 residues. CDR1 and CDR2 (germline): SGHRS, YFSETQ. This CDR3 reads CACSGGFYGYTF. DNA of the CDR3: TGCGCCTGCAGCGGCGGGTTCTATGGCTACACCTTC.

This chain uses TRBV18 with TRBJ1-6; 7 nucleotides match TRBD1. V lost 6 bases and J lost 9; bases outside the gene matches: 8. From germline, CDR1 is KGHSH and CDR2 LQKENI. CDR3 length: 14 amino acids. The CDR3 reads CASSPGTASSPLHF. The CDR3 bases are TGTGCCAGCTCGCCCGGGACAGCTTCTTCACCCCTCCACTTT.

The chain links TRBV6-5 to TRBJ2-5; D perhaps matches TRBD2 (6 bases). Trimming removed 7 bases from V and 5 bases from J, with 20 bases in between. Germline assignment: CDR1 MNHEY and CDR2 SVGAGI. This CDR3 spans 15 amino acids. CDR3 bases: TGTGCCAGCACCAATAGGGAGGCGGGATTGGAGACCCAGTACTTC. Its translation: CASTNREAGLETQYF.